These T cell receptor beta chains were read from a single sample in a study of CD8 T cells in Susac syndrome. TCRdb reprocessed the immunoSEQ multiplex PCR reads with MiXCR, giving one entry per CDR3 protein. This sample has some 400,000 distinct CDR3 sequences; 75% to 90% occur once, and the top ten carry roughly 0.1%. The sequencing input was CD8+ T cells from PBMCs. The receptors derive from a human donor with multiple sclerosis. CDR3s include the opening cysteine and the closing phenylalanine or tryptophan. The D gene is left open where the match is weak. Clone size is given for some rows only: seen once, a few or many times, or a class if the clone is expanded.

clone_size: -
v_call: TRBV2
j_call: TRBJ2-2
d_call: -
cdr3_aa: CASSPVGSPGELFF
cdr3_nt: TGTGCCAGCAGCCCCGTAGGGAGTCCCGGGGAGCTGTTTTTT

clone_size: -
v_call: TRBV9
j_call: TRBJ2-5
d_call: TRBD2
cdr3_aa: CASSPGTSLKETQYF
cdr3_nt: TGTGCCAGCAGCCCCGGGACTAGCCTGAAGGAGACCCAGTACTTC

clone_size: -
v_call: TRBV4-1
j_call: TRBJ1-1
d_call: -
cdr3_aa: CASSQEGLTDEAFF
cdr3_nt: TGCGCCAGCAGCCAAGAAGGATTGACAGATGAAGCTTTCTTT

clone_size: -
v_call: TRBV12-5
j_call: TRBJ2-2
d_call: -
cdr3_aa: CASGLVWAGLHTGELFF
cdr3_nt: TGTGCTAGTGGTTTGGTTTGGGCAGGGCTGCACACCGGGGAGCTGTTTTTT

clone_size: once
v_call: TRBV2
j_call: TRBJ1-2
d_call: -
cdr3_aa: CASRAGRNYGFTF
cdr3_nt: TGTGCCAGCAGGGCGGGACGGAACTATGGCTTCACCTTC

clone_size: -
v_call: TRBV5-1
j_call: TRBJ1-2
d_call: -
cdr3_aa: CASSWSAGEIYYGYTF
cdr3_nt: TGCGCCAGTAGCTGGTCTGCGGGTGAGATCTACTATGGCTACACCTTC

clone_size: few
v_call: TRBV5-6
j_call: TRBJ1-2
d_call: TRBD1
cdr3_aa: CASSLGTGGYYGYTF
cdr3_nt: TGTGCCAGCAGCTTGGGGACAGGGGGCTACTATGGCTACACCTTC

clone_size: -
v_call: TRBV29-1
j_call: TRBJ2-3
d_call: TRBD1
cdr3_aa: CSVGTGASTDTQYF
cdr3_nt: TGCAGCGTCGGGACAGGGGCCAGCACAGATACGCAGTATTTT

clone_size: -
v_call: TRBV28
j_call: TRBJ1-5
d_call: TRBD1
cdr3_aa: CASRPPGQGRYSNQPQHF
cdr3_nt: TGTGCCAGCAGACCTCCCGGACAGGGGAGATATAGCAATCAGCCCCAGCATTTT

clone_size: -
v_call: TRBV4-1
j_call: TRBJ2-5
d_call: -
cdr3_aa: CASSQPGGAQETQYF
cdr3_nt: TGCGCCAGCAGCCAACCCGGTGGAGCCCAAGAGACCCAGTACTTC

clone_size: -
v_call: TRBV29-1
j_call: TRBJ1-3
d_call: -
cdr3_aa: CSVRAGDNTIYF
cdr3_nt: TGCAGCGTCCGGGCCGGGGACAACACCATATATTTT

clone_size: -
v_call: TRBV27
j_call: TRBJ2-1
d_call: TRBD1
cdr3_aa: CASSDRGRLGNEQFF
cdr3_nt: TGTGCCAGCAGCGACAGGGGGCGCCTCGGAAATGAGCAGTTCTTC

clone_size: -
v_call: TRBV3-1
j_call: TRBJ2-1
d_call: -
cdr3_aa: CASSQEGLPQNEQFF
cdr3_nt: TGTGCCAGCAGCCAAGAGGGCCTCCCGCAAAATGAGCAGTTCTTC

clone_size: -
v_call: TRBV11-2
j_call: TRBJ1-2
d_call: TRBD1
cdr3_aa: CASSGADRRNYGYTF
cdr3_nt: TGTGCCAGCAGCGGGGCGGACAGGAGGAACTATGGCTACACCTTC

clone_size: -
v_call: TRBV5-1
j_call: TRBJ1-4
d_call: TRBD1
cdr3_aa: CASSPGQGLTNEKLFF
cdr3_nt: TGCGCCAGCAGCCCCGGACAGGGCTTGACTAATGAAAAACTGTTTTTT

clone_size: -
v_call: TRBV7-9
j_call: TRBJ2-1
d_call: -
cdr3_aa: CASSSAGSSNEQFF
cdr3_nt: TGTGCCAGCAGCTCGGCAGGATCCTCCAATGAGCAGTTCTTC

clone_size: -
v_call: TRBV2
j_call: TRBJ1-5
d_call: TRBD1
cdr3_aa: CASAWDSSNQPQHF
cdr3_nt: TGTGCCAGCGCCTGGGACAGTAGCAATCAGCCCCAGCATTTT

clone_size: -
v_call: TRBV25-1
j_call: TRBJ2-7
d_call: -
cdr3_aa: CASSEVGDPTYEQYF
cdr3_nt: TGTGCCAGCAGTGAAGTGGGGGACCCCACCTACGAGCAGTACTTC

clone_size: once
v_call: TRBV5-1
j_call: TRBJ1-1
d_call: -
cdr3_aa: CASSLAIMNTEAFF
cdr3_nt: TGCGCCAGCAGCTTGGCGATAATGAACACTGAAGCTTTCTTT

clone_size: -
v_call: TRBV5-1
j_call: TRBJ2-7
d_call: TRBD2
cdr3_aa: CASSLDPGGISYEQYF
cdr3_nt: TGCGCCAGCAGCTTGGACCCGGGAGGAATCTCCTACGAGCAGTACTTC

clone_size: -
v_call: TRBV11-3
j_call: TRBJ2-1
d_call: TRBD2
cdr3_aa: CASSLDPGGATYNEQFF
cdr3_nt: TGTGCCAGCAGCTTAGATCCCGGGGGGGCGACCTACAATGAGCAGTTCTTC

clone_size: -
v_call: TRBV4-1
j_call: TRBJ2-1
d_call: TRBD1
cdr3_aa: CASSQEGTGPYNEQFF
cdr3_nt: TGCGCCAGCAGCCAAGAAGGGACAGGGCCCTACAATGAGCAGTTCTTC

clone_size: -
v_call: TRBV6-5
j_call: TRBJ2-1
d_call: -
cdr3_aa: CASSILQGSSYNEQFF
cdr3_nt: TGTGCCAGCAGTATACTACAGGGAAGCTCCTACAATGAGCAGTTCTTC

clone_size: -
v_call: TRBV6-6
j_call: TRBJ2-5
d_call: -
cdr3_aa: CASTIYREGGETQYF
cdr3_nt: TGTGCCAGCACCATATACCGTGAGGGTGGGGAGACCCAGTACTTC

clone_size: -
v_call: TRBV4-1
j_call: TRBJ2-7
d_call: -
cdr3_aa: CASSQDRFEGVEQYF
cdr3_nt: TGCGCCAGCAGCCAAGATAGGTTCGAAGGGGTCGAGCAGTACTTC

clone_size: few
v_call: TRBV6-1
j_call: TRBJ2-7
d_call: -
cdr3_aa: CASSPPGTLYEQYF
cdr3_nt: TGTGCCAGCAGCCCACCTGGGACTCTTTACGAGCAGTACTTC

clone_size: -
v_call: TRBV12-3/TRBV12-4
j_call: TRBJ1-2
d_call: -
cdr3_aa: CASSVTRRGLDGYTF
cdr3_nt: TGTGCCAGCAGTGTTACTCGGCGGGGGCTCGATGGCTACACCTTC

clone_size: -
v_call: TRBV13
j_call: TRBJ2-7
d_call: -
cdr3_aa: CASSIWTGMEQYF
cdr3_nt: TGTGCCAGCAGCATTTGGACCGGGATGGAGCAGTACTTC

clone_size: -
v_call: TRBV7-9
j_call: TRBJ1-1
d_call: -
cdr3_aa: CASSLMIEAFF
cdr3_nt: TGTGCCAGCAGCTTAATGATCGAAGCTTTCTTT

clone_size: -
v_call: TRBV21-1
j_call: TRBJ2-7
d_call: -
cdr3_aa: CASSKIELPEVWDRTSYEQYF
cdr3_nt: TGTGCCAGCAGCAAAATCGAGCTTCCCGAAGTTTGGGACAGGACCTCTTACGAGCAGTACTTC

clone_size: once
v_call: TRBV7-9
j_call: TRBJ2-3
d_call: -
cdr3_aa: CASRLGVDTQYF
cdr3_nt: TGTGCCAGCAGACTCGGTGTAGATACGCAGTATTTT

clone_size: -
v_call: TRBV2
j_call: TRBJ2-1
d_call: -
cdr3_aa: CASSEAPDWQDEQFF
cdr3_nt: TGTGCCAGCAGTGAAGCCCCCGATTGGCAGGATGAGCAGTTCTTC

clone_size: -
v_call: TRBV21-1
j_call: TRBJ1-1
d_call: -
cdr3_aa: CASSTYRTGENTEAFF
cdr3_nt: TGTGCCAGCAGCACCTATCGGACAGGGGAGAACACTGAAGCTTTCTTT

clone_size: -
v_call: TRBV6-5
j_call: TRBJ2-7
d_call: -
cdr3_aa: CASSYSPQSYYYEQYF
cdr3_nt: TGTGCCAGCAGTTACTCCCCACAGAGTTACTACTACGAGCAGTACTTC

clone_size: once
v_call: TRBV29-1
j_call: TRBJ2-2
d_call: TRBD1
cdr3_aa: CSVVTGGNGELFF
cdr3_nt: TGCAGCGTTGTTACAGGGGGGAACGGGGAGCTGTTTTTT

clone_size: -
v_call: TRBV10-2
j_call: TRBJ1-1
d_call: -
cdr3_aa: CASSESLLTEAFF
cdr3_nt: TGCGCCAGCAGTGAAAGTCTGTTGACTGAAGCTTTCTTT

clone_size: -
v_call: TRBV5-4
j_call: TRBJ2-3
d_call: TRBD2
cdr3_aa: CASSSRAGEEDTQYF
cdr3_nt: TGTGCCAGCAGCTCGAGGGCGGGAGAAGAAGATACGCAGTATTTT

clone_size: -
v_call: TRBV5-1
j_call: TRBJ2-1
d_call: TRBD2
cdr3_aa: CASSLPPGLAGGPWSYNEQFF
cdr3_nt: TGCGCCAGCAGCTTGCCACCGGGGCTAGCGGGGGGGCCCTGGTCCTACAATGAGCAGTTCTTC

clone_size: -
v_call: TRBV5-6
j_call: TRBJ2-6
d_call: -
cdr3_aa: CASSHVRANVPTF
cdr3_nt: TGTGCCAGCAGCCACGTCCGGGCCAACGTCCCGACTTTC

clone_size: -
v_call: TRBV29-1
j_call: TRBJ1-5
d_call: -
cdr3_aa: CSVGGTESNQPQHF
cdr3_nt: TGCAGCGTGGGGGGGACGGAAAGCAATCAGCCCCAGCATTTT

clone_size: -
v_call: TRBV3-1
j_call: TRBJ1-1
d_call: -
cdr3_aa: CASSQGVTEAFF
cdr3_nt: TGTGCCAGCAGCCAAGGGGTAACTGAAGCTTTCTTT

clone_size: once
v_call: TRBV7-6
j_call: TRBJ1-1
d_call: TRBD1
cdr3_aa: CASSRTGDEAFF
cdr3_nt: TGTGCCAGCAGCCGGACAGGGGATGAAGCTTTCTTT

clone_size: -
v_call: TRBV2
j_call: TRBJ2-5
d_call: TRBD1
cdr3_aa: CASSDITGGEETQYF
cdr3_nt: TGTGCCAGCAGTGATATAACAGGGGGCGAAGAGACCCAGTACTTC

clone_size: -
v_call: TRBV6-5
j_call: TRBJ1-2
d_call: TRBD1
cdr3_aa: CASSYSRTGGFYGYTF
cdr3_nt: TGTGCCAGCAGTTACTCGAGGACAGGGGGCTTCTATGGCTACACCTTC

clone_size: -
v_call: TRBV4-1
j_call: TRBJ2-1
d_call: -
cdr3_aa: CASTEAGAYNEQFF
cdr3_nt: TGCGCCAGCACGGAGGCGGGGGCATACAATGAGCAGTTCTTC

clone_size: -
v_call: TRBV11-3
j_call: TRBJ2-1
d_call: TRBD1
cdr3_aa: CASSFRQGPIGEQFF
cdr3_nt: TGTGCCAGCAGCTTCCGACAGGGCCCTATAGGTGAGCAGTTCTTC

clone_size: -
v_call: TRBV12-3/TRBV12-4
j_call: TRBJ2-7
d_call: -
cdr3_aa: CASSSGQGGHGEQYF
cdr3_nt: TGTGCCAGCAGTTCTGGGCAGGGTGGGCACGGCGAGCAGTACTTC

clone_size: once
v_call: TRBV2
j_call: TRBJ1-2
d_call: -
cdr3_aa: CASSEAAADPIYGYTF
cdr3_nt: TGTGCCAGCAGTGAAGCCGCCGCAGACCCCATTTATGGCTACACCTTC

clone_size: -
v_call: TRBV6-5
j_call: TRBJ2-3
d_call: -
cdr3_aa: CASSSLETVYYTDTQYF
cdr3_nt: TGTGCCAGCAGCTCACTAGAGACAGTCTACTACACAGATACGCAGTATTTT

clone_size: -
v_call: TRBV15
j_call: TRBJ2-2
d_call: -
cdr3_aa: CATRGGQGWTGELFF
cdr3_nt: TGTGCCACCCGGGGGGGACAGGGCTGGACCGGGGAGCTGTTTTTT

clone_size: -
v_call: TRBV28
j_call: TRBJ1-2
d_call: TRBD1
cdr3_aa: CASRIVGGYYGYTF
cdr3_nt: TGTGCCAGCAGGATTGTAGGGGGCTACTATGGCTACACCTTC

clone_size: -
v_call: TRBV27
j_call: TRBJ2-1
d_call: -
cdr3_aa: CASSLRDSNYNEQFF
cdr3_nt: TGTGCCAGCAGCCTTAGAGATTCGAACTACAATGAGCAGTTCTTC

clone_size: -
v_call: TRBV14
j_call: TRBJ2-3
d_call: -
cdr3_aa: CASSQGWPSDTQYF
cdr3_nt: TGTGCCAGCAGCCAAGGATGGCCCTCAGATACGCAGTATTTT

clone_size: -
v_call: TRBV4-1
j_call: TRBJ2-1
d_call: -
cdr3_aa: CASSQEGLSSGNEQFF
cdr3_nt: TGCGCCAGCAGCCAAGAAGGGCTTTCATCAGGGAATGAGCAGTTCTTC

clone_size: -
v_call: TRBV4-1
j_call: TRBJ1-4
d_call: TRBD1
cdr3_aa: CASSRVQGGVTNEKLFF
cdr3_nt: TGCGCCAGCAGCCGCGTACAGGGGGGGGTAACTAATGAAAAACTGTTTTTT

clone_size: -
v_call: TRBV30
j_call: TRBJ2-7
d_call: -
cdr3_aa: CAWLGTGSSYEQYF
cdr3_nt: TGTGCCTGGCTAGGCACAGGTTCTTCCTACGAGCAGTACTTC

clone_size: -
v_call: TRBV4-2
j_call: TRBJ2-7
d_call: TRBD2
cdr3_aa: CASSQDLGGGSYEQYF
cdr3_nt: TGTGCCAGCAGCCAAGATCTCGGGGGGGGCTCCTACGAGCAGTACTTC

clone_size: -
v_call: TRBV12-3/TRBV12-4
j_call: TRBJ2-2
d_call: -
cdr3_aa: CASSLLYNTGELFF
cdr3_nt: TGTGCCAGCAGTTTACTCTATAACACCGGGGAGCTGTTTTTT

clone_size: -
v_call: TRBV30
j_call: TRBJ1-6
d_call: -
cdr3_aa: CAWNSDRSDSPLHF
cdr3_nt: TGTGCCTGGAATAGTGACAGGAGTGATTCACCCCTCCACTTT